The 9 T cell receptor beta chains in this list originate from one sample, sequenced in a study of OX40 agonist ivuxolimab in advanced cancers. Assay: immunoSEQ multiplex PCR; the TCRdb copy retains only in-frame clones and omits some. The sample records about 110,000 clones, approximately 90% being singletons. The source material was CD4+ or CD8+ T cells sorted from blood, sampled in a trial of the OX40 agonist ivuxolimab. These TCRs come from an adult with an advanced solid tumor such as melanoma, head and neck, liver or kidney cancer.

V usage is TRBV19 and J usage is TRBJ2-5, with 12 bases that match TRBD1. Germline CDR1 is LNHDA and CDR2 is SQIVND (reference sequence). The CDR3 loop spans 14 amino acids. The CDR3 region is CANPGTGGEETQYF. DNA for the CDR3: TGTGCAAACCCCGGGACAGGGGGCGAAGAGACCCAGTACTTC.

The rearrangement uses TRBV5-1 and TRBJ1-5, with D perhaps TRBD1 (5 bases). There are 16 residues in the CDR3. The germline gives CDR1 SGHRS, CDR2 YFSETQ. V was trimmed by 0 bases and J by 5 bases, leaving 15 bases between them. CDR3 region: CASSLGPQGGYQPQHF. The CDR3 DNA is TGCGCCAGCAGCTTGGGTCCGCAGGGTGGCTATCAGCCCCAGCATTTT.

The chain carries TRBV4-1 and TRBJ1-1, with unresolved D. Looked up from germline, CDR1 is MGHRA and CDR2 is YSYEKL. The CDR3 spans 14 residues. With 4 bases removed from V and 1 base from J, the gap between germline ends came to 10 bases. CDR3 bases: TGCGCCAGCAGCCCAGTAACAGAGAACACTGAAGCTTTCTTT. The encoded protein is CASSPVTENTEAFF.

This sequence joins TRBV2 and TRBJ1-2; 7 nucleotides line up with TRBD1. The CDR3 totals 13 residues. Trimming took 8 bases from V and 5 from J; bases not matched to a gene: 8. In germline, CDR1 is SNHLY, CDR2 FYNNEI. The CDR3 sequence is CASQGQFLYGYTF. DNA for the CDR3: TGTGCCAGCCAGGGACAGTTCTTGTATGGCTACACCTTC.

The chain couples TRBV11-3 to TRBJ2-1, with D maybe TRBD2 (6 bases). Germline values: CDR1 SGHNT, CDR2 YENEEA. The CDR3 is 14 amino acids. Trimming stripped 4 bases from V and 4 bases from J, with 11 bases between. The CDR3 region is CASSSPRGYNEQFF. As DNA, the CDR3 is TGTGCCAGCAGCTCCCCCCGGGGGTACAATGAGCAGTTCTTC.

The sample holds one count of this clone. The chain carries TRBV5-1 and TRBJ2-3; the D gene is possibly TRBD2 (6 bases). V was shortened by 0 bases and J by 3 bases, with 17 bases between the two germline ends. The CDR3 extends over 17 amino acids. Germline lookup yields CDR1 SGHRS and CDR2 YFSETQ. The CDR3 DNA sequence: TGCGCCAGCAGCTTGGCCCGGGACTCCCTTTCGACAGATACGCAGTATTTT. Amino acid sequence: CASSLARDSLSTDTQYF.

V gene TRBV9 combines with J gene TRBJ2-2; D is perhaps TRBD1 or TRBD2 (5 bases each). This CDR3 is built from 16 residues. CDR1 is SGDLS, CDR2 YYNGEE, per germline. V lost 5 bases and J 5 bases, leaving 19 bases between the germline ends. The CDR3 loop reads CASSFIGDSGTGELFF. CDR3 nucleotides: TGTGCCAGCAGTTTTATAGGGGATTCGGGGACCGGGGAGCTGTTTTTT.

The gene calls are TRBV7-8 and TRBJ1-4; D gene ambiguous. The CDR3 is 14 residues long. CDR1 is SGHVS, CDR2 FQNEAQ, per germline. V dropped 1 base and J dropped 4 bases, with 7 bases sitting between them. The CDR3 coding sequence is TGTGCCAGCAGCTTAGTGGCGGTTAATGAAAAACTGTTTTTT. It translates to CASSLVAVNEKLFF.

The chain has TRBV5-1 and TRBJ1-1, with D possibly matching TRBD1 (5 bases). V was trimmed by 2 bases and J by 1 base, leaving 12 bases between them. Germline CDR1 reads SGHRS; CDR2 reads YFSETQ. The CDR3 consists of 15 residues. In DNA, the CDR3 is TGCGCCAGCAGCTTTCAGACTGACAGGAACACTGAAGCTTTCTTT. Its translation: CASSFQTDRNTEAFF.